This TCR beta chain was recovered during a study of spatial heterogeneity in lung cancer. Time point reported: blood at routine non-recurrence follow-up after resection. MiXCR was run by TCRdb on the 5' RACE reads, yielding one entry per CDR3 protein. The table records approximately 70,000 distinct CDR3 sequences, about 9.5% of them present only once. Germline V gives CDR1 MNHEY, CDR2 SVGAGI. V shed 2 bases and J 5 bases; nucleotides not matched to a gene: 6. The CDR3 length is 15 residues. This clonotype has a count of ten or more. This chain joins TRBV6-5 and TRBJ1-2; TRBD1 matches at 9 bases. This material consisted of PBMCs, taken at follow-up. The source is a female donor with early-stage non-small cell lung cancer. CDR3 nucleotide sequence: TGTGCCAGCAGTTACGGTATGGGACAGGGATATGGCTACACCTTC. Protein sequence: CASSYGMGQGYGYTF.